This TCR beta chain was captured by sequencing in a study of blood T cell repertoires in COVID-19. Whole-study context: Nucleic acid was either cDNA or gDNA, and it came from T cells, B-cell-depleted T cells, or PBMCs.

V was pared by 7 bases and J by 4 bases, with 9 bases of the junction left unmatched. This CDR3 comprises 14 residues. The germline gives CDR1 MDHEN, CDR2 SYDVKM. As processed by the authors: The assay estimated nucleated cells by amplifying reference gene primers. TCRdb's table, derived via immunoSEQ multiplex PCR, lists solely in-frame clones and lacks some. That table gives V, J and clone size, and the DNA gave D and trimming. Here the sample spans roughly 20,000 clones, over 90% being singletons. The V gene is TRBV28, the J gene TRBJ2-5; 7 bases map to TRBD2. The TCR originated in a woman aged 50 to 60 with active COVID-19. Sequences were obtained from peripheral blood. CDR3 nucleotide sequence: TGTGCCAGCATCCTCGCGGGAGCTGGAGAGACCCAGTACTTC. Translated: CASILAGAGETQYF.